These 5 T cell receptor beta chains were all obtained from the same sample, sequenced in a study of cytomegalovirus exposure and HLA in healthy donors. The PCR used 60 Vbeta and 13 Jbeta primers. TCRdb keeps only in-frame clones here, not all; method: immunoSEQ multiplex PCR. The profile shows approximately 120,000 clones, 60% to 85% of them singletons. Source material: PBMCs. These receptors were collected from a woman aged 40 to 50 in good health and CMV-seropositive.

The rearrangement links TRBV7-8 to TRBJ2-2; tentative D call: TRBD1 (7 bases). The germline CDR1 and CDR2 sequences are SGHVS and FQNEAQ. This CDR3 has 16 amino acids. V gave up 5 bases and J gave up 3 bases, with 16 bases separating them. CDR3: CASSPRDSFYTGELFF. The CDR3 DNA sequence: TGTGCCAGCAGCCCGCGGGACAGCTTCTACACCGGGGAGCTGTTTTTT.

CDR3 coding DNA: TGTGCCTTCGGGACACAGGATAATTCACCCCTCCACTTT. It translates to CAFGTQDNSPLHF. V gene TRBV30 combines with J gene TRBJ1-6; tentatively, D is TRBD1 (6 bases). This CDR3 contains 13 residues. The ends were cut back, 7 bases at V and 5 bases at J, with 12 bases in the middle. The germline V gene encodes CDR1 GTSNPN and CDR2 SVGIG (reference sequence). Drawing the rest from reference TRBV30 and TRBJ1-6, the complete variable domain is SQTIHQWPATLVQPVGSPLSLECTVEGTSNPNLYWYRQAAGRGLQLLFYSVGIGQISSEVPQNLSASRPQDRQFILSSKKLLLSDSGFYLCAFGTQDNSPLHFGNGTRLTVT.

CDR3 in amino acids: CASSEHGALRGYTF. CDR3 nucleotide sequence: TGTGCCAGCAGTGAACATGGGGCGCTAAGGGGCTACACCTTC. V gene TRBV2 combines with J gene TRBJ1-2, with D possibly matching TRBD1 (5 bases). The CDR3 is 14 residues long. The germline CDR1 and CDR2 sequences are SNHLY and FYNNEI. The V and J ends lost 2 bases and 8 bases respectively, with 15 bases between them.

This clone was counted only a few times. V is TRBV21-1 and J is TRBJ2-7; whether TRBD2, the table's D call, matches the DNA was not checked. TRBV21-1 represents a pseudogene. The length of the CDR3 is 15 residues. Here the CDR3 DNA reads TGTGCCAGCAGCAAAGAGGCCCAACTAGCGTACGAGCAGTACTTC. Its protein is CASSKEAQLAYEQYF.

This chain links TRBV19 with TRBJ1-5; 10 positions match TRBD1. Germline lookup yields CDR1 LNHDA and CDR2 SQIVND (reference sequence). The ends lost 6 bases at V and 4 bases at J; junction bases unmatched: 15. The CDR3 covers 18 residues. The CDR3 DNA follows: TGTGCCAGTAGCTCCCGCCGACAGGGGGCAACTGGGAATCAGCCCCAGCATTTT. It is translated as CASSSRRQGATGNQPQHF.